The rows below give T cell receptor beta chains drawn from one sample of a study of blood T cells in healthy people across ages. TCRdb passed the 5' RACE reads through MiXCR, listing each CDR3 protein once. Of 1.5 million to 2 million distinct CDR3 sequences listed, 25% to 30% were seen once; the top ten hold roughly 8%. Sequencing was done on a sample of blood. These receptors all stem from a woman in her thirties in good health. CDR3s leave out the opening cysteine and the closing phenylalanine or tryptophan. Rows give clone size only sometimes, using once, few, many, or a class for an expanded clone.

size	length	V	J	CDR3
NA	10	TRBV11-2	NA	ASSLVFNEQY
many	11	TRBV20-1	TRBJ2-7	SAASSAVYEQY
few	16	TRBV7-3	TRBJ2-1	ASSLFPSGSSSYNEQF
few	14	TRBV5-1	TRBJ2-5	ASSLGARGIMETQY
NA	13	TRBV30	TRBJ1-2	TWSGGRTGTYDYT
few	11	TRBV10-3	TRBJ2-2	AISAVNTGELF
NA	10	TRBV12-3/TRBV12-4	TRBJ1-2	ASSLREYGYT
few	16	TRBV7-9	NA	ASSWTPKPDRGKGEQY
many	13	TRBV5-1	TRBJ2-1	ASSLDSSGYNEQF
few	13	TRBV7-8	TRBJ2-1	ASSLVGREDYEQF
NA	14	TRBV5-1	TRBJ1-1	ASSFRGTGGDTEAF
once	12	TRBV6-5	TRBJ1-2	ASRGQAISYGYT
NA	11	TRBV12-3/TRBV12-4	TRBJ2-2	ASSFQSTGELF
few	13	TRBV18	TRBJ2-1	ASSRRASQNNEQF
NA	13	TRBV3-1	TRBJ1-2	ASSPGILANYGYT
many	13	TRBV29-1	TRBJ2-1	SVDGFEGGYNEQF
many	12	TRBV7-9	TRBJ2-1	ASNRDGSYNEQF
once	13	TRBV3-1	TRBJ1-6	ASSQEGPPGSPLH
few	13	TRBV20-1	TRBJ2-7	SALKGLAGDYEQY
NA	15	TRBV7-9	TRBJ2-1	AGSGTSYRQTYNEQF
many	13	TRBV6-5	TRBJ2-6	ASSNVKSGANVLT
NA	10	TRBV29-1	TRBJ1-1	SVEMDRDEAF
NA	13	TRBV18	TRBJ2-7	ASSLGTGAPCEQY
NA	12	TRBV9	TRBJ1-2	ASSPGTAIWGYT
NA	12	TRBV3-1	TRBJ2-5	ASSHRTRQETQY
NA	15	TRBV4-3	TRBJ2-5	ASRQLAGGPEGETQY
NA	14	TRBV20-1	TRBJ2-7	SARDSLYSYTYEQY
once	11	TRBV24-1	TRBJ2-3	ATSDTETDTQY
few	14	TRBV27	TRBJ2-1	ASSFTLDISYNEQF
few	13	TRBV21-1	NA	ASSRDLGGYYEQY
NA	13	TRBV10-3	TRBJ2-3	AISPTSLPTDTQY
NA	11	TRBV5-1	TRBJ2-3	ASSTQNTDTQY
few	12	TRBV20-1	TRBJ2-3	SAISGTSTDTQY
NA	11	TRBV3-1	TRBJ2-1	ACSQAARNEQF
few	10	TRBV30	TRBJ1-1	AWTANWNEAF
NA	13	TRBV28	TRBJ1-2	ASSFPAGELGGYT
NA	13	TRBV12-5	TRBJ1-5	ASGPPSGLDQPQH
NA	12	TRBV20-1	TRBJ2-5	SARKQTSGNKQY
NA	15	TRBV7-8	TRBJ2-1	ASSLAAFSSSYNEQF
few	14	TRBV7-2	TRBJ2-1	ASSLAGGRARNEQF
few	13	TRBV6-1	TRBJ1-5	ASSEWQGNNQPQH
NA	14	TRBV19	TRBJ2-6	ASSGEGTDGANVLT
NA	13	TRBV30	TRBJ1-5	AWSSVGTGGQPQH
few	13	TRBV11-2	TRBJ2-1	ASSFRGLPYNEQF
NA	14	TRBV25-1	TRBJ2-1	ASSEYNGGGGQEQF